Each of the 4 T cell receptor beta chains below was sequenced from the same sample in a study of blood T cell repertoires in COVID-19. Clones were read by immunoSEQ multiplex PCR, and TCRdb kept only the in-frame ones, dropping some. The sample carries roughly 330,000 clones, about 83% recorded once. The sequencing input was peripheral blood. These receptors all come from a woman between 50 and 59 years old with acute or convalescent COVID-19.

The CDR3 loop reads CASSLVTSAGSPLHF. Here the CDR3 DNA reads TGTGCCAGCAGCTTAGTGACCTCCGCGGGTTCACCCCTCCACTTT. The chain is built from TRBV7-2 and TRBJ1-6; D is uncertain. Germline V gives CDR1 SGHTA, CDR2 FQGNSA. Between the trimmed V and J ends, which lost 1 base and 9 bases, there was a span of 13 bases. The CDR3 is 15 amino acids. Full variable domain (outside the CDR3, taken from reference TRBV7-2 and TRBJ1-6): GAGVSQSPSNKVTEKGKDVELRCDPISGHTALYWYRQSLGQGLEFLIYFQGNSAPDKSGLPSDRFSAERTGGSVSTLTIQRTQQEDSAVYLCASSLVTSAGSPLHFGNGTRLTVT.

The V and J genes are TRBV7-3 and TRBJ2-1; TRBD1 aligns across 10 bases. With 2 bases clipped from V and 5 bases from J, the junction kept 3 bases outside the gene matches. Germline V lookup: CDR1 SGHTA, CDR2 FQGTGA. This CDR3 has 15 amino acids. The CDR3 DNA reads TGTGCCAGCAGCTTAGGGACAGGGGAAGACAATGAGCAGTTCTTC. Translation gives CASSLGTGEDNEQFF.

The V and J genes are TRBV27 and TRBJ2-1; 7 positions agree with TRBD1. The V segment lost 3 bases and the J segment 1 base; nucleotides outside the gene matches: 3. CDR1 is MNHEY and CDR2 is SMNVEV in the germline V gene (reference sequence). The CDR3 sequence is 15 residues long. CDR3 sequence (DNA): TGTGCCAGCAGTTTTTTGACAGGGTCCTACAATGAGCAGTTCTTC. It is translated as CASSFLTGSYNEQFF.

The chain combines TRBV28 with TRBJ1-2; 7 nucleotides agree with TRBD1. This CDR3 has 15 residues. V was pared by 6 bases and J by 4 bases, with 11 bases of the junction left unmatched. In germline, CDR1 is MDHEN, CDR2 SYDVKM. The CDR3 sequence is CASSPRDSRLYGYTF. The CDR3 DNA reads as TGTGCCAGCAGCCCGAGGGACAGTAGACTCTATGGCTACACCTTC.